The count of the clone carrying this T cell receptor beta chain is one. Trimming pared 0 bases from V and 0 bases from J, leaving 7 bases between. CDR1 is SGHNT and CDR2 is YYREEE in the germline V gene (reference sequence). CDR3 length: 15 residues. The sample comes from a study of blood T cell repertoires in COVID-19. Produced via immunoSEQ multiplex PCR; TCRdb's table is partial and in-frame only. Altogether about 300,000 clones are present, roughly nine tenths being singletons, with the ten largest covering about 1.7%. V usage is TRBV5-4 and J usage is TRBJ1-3; unclear D gene. Sequenced material: PBMCs or T cells enriched from blood (not recorded which). This sequence originates from a woman in her thirties or forties who had recovered from COVID-19. This chain's CDR3 is CASSLDPGSGNTIYF. The DNA of the CDR3 is TGTGCCAGCAGCTTGGACCCAGGCTCTGGAAACACCATATATTTT.